This T cell receptor beta chain was obtained from a study of control samples from healthy donors and cancer patients. The protocol was immunoSEQ multiplex PCR, while the TCRdb copy is restricted to in-frame clones and leaves out a portion. Among under 450,000 clones, 75% to 95% were seen once, and the ten largest hold around 6.8%. V lost 5 bases and J 8 bases, leaving 9 bases between the germline ends. The CDR3 length is 11 residues. Looked up from germline, CDR1 is SGHAT and CDR2 is FQNNGV. This sequence joins TRBV11-2 and TRBJ1-2; TRBD1 is a possible D gene (5 bases). The receptor was isolated from a man between 40 and 49 years old with head and neck cancer. The specimen was PBMCs. This CDR3 is CASSGAGGYTF. As DNA, the CDR3 is TGTGCCAGCAGCGGGGCCGGCGGCTACACCTTC.